This T cell receptor beta chain originates from a study of shared clonotypes between healthy human individuals. TCRdb's copy holds only in-frame clones and misses some; the assay was immunoSEQ multiplex PCR. The sample carries millions of clones, over 85% recorded once. CD4+ cell separation produced CD45RA+ naive and CD45RA-negative memory subsets. CDR3 length: 14 amino acids. CDR1 is KGHSH, CDR2 LQKENI, per germline. Trimming cost V 4 bases and J 5 bases, with 14 bases left between them. Sequencing was performed on naive CD4+ T cells sorted from blood. Regarding subset: CD45RA+ positively selected. This clonotype originated in a man younger than 35 in good health. The chain couples TRBV18 to TRBJ2-5; no clear D. CDR3 residues: CASSLESYGETQYF. CDR3 in DNA: TGTGCCAGCTCACTAGAGTCATATGGGGAGACCCAGTACTTC.